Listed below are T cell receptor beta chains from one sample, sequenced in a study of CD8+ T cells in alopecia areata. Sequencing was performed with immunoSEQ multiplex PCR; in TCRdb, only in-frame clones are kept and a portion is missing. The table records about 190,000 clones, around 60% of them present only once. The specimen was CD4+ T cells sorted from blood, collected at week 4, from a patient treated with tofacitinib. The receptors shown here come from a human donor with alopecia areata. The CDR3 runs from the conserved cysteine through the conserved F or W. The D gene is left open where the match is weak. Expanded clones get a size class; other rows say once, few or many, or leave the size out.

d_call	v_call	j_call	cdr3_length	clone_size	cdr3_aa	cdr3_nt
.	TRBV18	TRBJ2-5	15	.	CASSPLSGTQETQYF	TGTGCCAGCTCACCCCTTAGCGGAACGCAAGAGACCCAGTACTTC
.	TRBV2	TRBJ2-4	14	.	CASSGGYDKNIQYF	TGTGCCAGCAGTGGTGGGTACGACAAAAACATTCAGTACTTC
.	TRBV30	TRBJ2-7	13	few	CAWSVSQLNEQYF	TGTGCCTGGAGTGTATCCCAACTTAATGAGCAGTACTTC
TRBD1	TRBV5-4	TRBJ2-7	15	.	CASSPPGQGVYEQYF	TGTGCCAGCAGCCCACCGGGACAGGGGGTCTACGAGCAGTACTTC
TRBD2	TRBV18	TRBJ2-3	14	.	CASSPGAGSDTQYF	TGTGCCAGCTCACCAGGAGCGGGATCAGATACGCAGTATTTT
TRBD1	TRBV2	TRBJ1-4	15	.	CASSADRAGGEKLFF	TGTGCCAGCAGTGCGGACAGGGCCGGTGGTGAAAAACTGTTTTTT
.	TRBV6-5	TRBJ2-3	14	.	CASSYTRSTDTQYF	TGTGCCAGCAGTTACACGAGAAGCACAGATACGCAGTATTTT
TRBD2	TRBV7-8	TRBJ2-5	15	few	CASVLAGGPQETQYF	TGTGCCAGCGTACTAGCGGGAGGGCCTCAAGAGACCCAGTACTTC
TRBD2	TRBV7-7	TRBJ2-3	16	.	CASSLEPAGVTDTQYF	TGTGCCAGCAGCTTAGAACCAGCGGGAGTGACAGATACGCAGTATTTT
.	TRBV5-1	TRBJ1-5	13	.	CASSFSLGETQHF	TGTGCCAGCAGCTTTAGTCTAGGGGAGACCCAGCATTTT
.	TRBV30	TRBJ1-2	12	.	CAWSVQGYGYTF	TGTGCCTGGAGTGTACAGGGCTATGGCTACACCTTC